Listed here are 26 T cell receptor gamma chains from one sample, sequenced in a study of Vδ1+ human thymocytes. These receptors have no known antigen. Regarding the study as a whole: In the thymus, TRG and TRD repertoires looked highly polyclonal with Gaussian CDR3 lengths.

The template was reverse-transcribed extracted RNA. Multiplex PCR used pooled V-gene forward primers and a constant-region reverse primer to amplify CDR3s. TCRdb made new clone calls on the multiplex PCR reads using CATT. This sample yields more than 25,000 gamma-chain clones, of which roughly a fifth are seen a single time; roughly 1.9% belongs to the top ten. The sample was Vdelta1+ gamma-delta thymocytes from the thymus. Regarding subset: FACS-sorted CD3+ TCRalphabeta- TCRVdelta1+ TCRVdelta2- thymocytes. The receptors come from a boy under two years old who had congenital heart surgery.

The gene calls are TRGV5 and TRGJP2. V gave up 2 bases and J gave up 6 bases; unmatched junction bases: 3. This CDR3 has 13 amino acids. CDR1 is VINAFY, CDR2 YDVSNSKD, per germline. The CDR3 sequence is CATWDKGDWIKTF. For the CDR3, the DNA is TGTGCCACCTGGGACAAAGGTGATTGGATCAAGACGTTT.

V and J are TRGV3 and TRGJ1 or TRGJ2. This CDR3 spans 12 amino acids. Germline CDR1 is VTNTFY and CDR2 is YDVSTARD (reference sequence). The junction had 7 bases not matched to a gene; V was cut back by 3 bases and J by 8 bases. CDR3 sequence reads: CATWDALNKKLF. The DNA for the CDR3 is TGTGCCACCTGGGACGCGTTAAATAAGAAACTCTTT.

Details on this clone: Just one base apart from a much larger clone, this may be a read error. The rearrangement joins TRGV5 to TRGJ1 or TRGJ2. The CDR3 sequence is 13 residues long. The germline V gene encodes CDR1 VINAFY and CDR2 YDVSNSKD. The CDR3, as DNA: TGTACCACCTGGGACAAGAATTATTATAAGAAACTCTTT. It specifies CTTWDKNYYKKLF.

This clone has more than one count but fewer than ten. The junction does not match germline at one end; this may be a read error. V and J are TRGV9 and TRGJ1 or TRGJ2. The CDR3 runs to 12 residues. Looked up from germline, CDR1 is GITISATS and CDR2 is ISYDGTV (reference sequence). The CDR3 DNA follows: TGTGCCCTGTGGGAGGGTGGGAGGAAGAAACTCTTT. Translating gives CALWEGGRKKLF.

This rearrangement joins TRGV5 to TRGJP2. CDR1 and CDR2 (germline): VINAFY, YDVSNSKD. V dropped 4 bases and J dropped 2; count of bases not matched to a gene: 4. The CDR3 has 14 amino acids. The CDR3 DNA reads TGTGCCACCTGGGATGCAAGTAGTGATTGGATCAAGACGTTT. Translation gives CATWDASSDWIKTF.

This clone came up a few times. The chain employs TRGV9 and TRGJ1 or TRGJ2. With 1 base clipped from V and 12 bases from J, the junction kept 9 bases outside the gene matches. The CDR3 has 12 residues. Germline V CDR1 and CDR2: GITISATS, ISYDGTV (reference sequence). The chain's CDR3 is CALWEVPWWKLF. In DNA form, the CDR3 reads TGTGCCTTGTGGGAGGTCCCTTGGTGGAAACTCTTT.

There are a few counts of this clone. The sample carries other DNA sequences with the same CDR3. V is TRGV5 and J is TRGJ1 or TRGJ2. This CDR3 has 12 amino acids. The trim removed 0 bases at V and 9 bases at J, leaving 5 bases unmatched. In germline, CDR1 is VINAFY, CDR2 YDVSNSKD. The CDR3 loop is CATWDRRTKKLF. Written as DNA, the CDR3 is TGTGCCACCTGGGACAGGCGAACTAAGAAACTCTTT.

This clone was observed a few times. The chain carries TRGV4 and TRGJP2. Germline CDR1 and CDR2: EGSTGY and YDSYTSSV. The trim removed 3 bases at V and 0 bases at J, leaving 10 bases unmatched. The CDR3 extends over 17 amino acids. CDR3 loop: CATWDSLQHSSDWIKTF. DNA for the CDR3: TGTGCCACCTGGGATTCCCTCCAACATAGTAGTGATTGGATCAAGACGTTT.

This clone was observed a handful of times. Other DNA sequences within the sample encode an identical CDR3. This chain joins TRGV9 and TRGJP1. The length of the CDR3 is 15 residues. Germline V gives CDR1 GITISATS, CDR2 ISYDGTV (reference sequence). Trimming at V came to 0 bases and at J to 2 bases, leaving 3 bases not matched to a gene. CDR3 residues: CALWEVRTTGWFKIF. CDR3 sequence (DNA): TGTGCCTTGTGGGAGGTGCGCACCACTGGTTGGTTCAAGATATTT.

About this clone: A junction end diverges from the germline sequence, so it may reflect a read error. The J gene is TRGJ1 or TRGJ2, the V gene TRGV2. The CDR3 loop spans 12 amino acids. Germline CDR1 reads EGSNGY; CDR2 reads YDSYNSKV. The CDR3 is CATWGTLNKKLF. Here the CDR3 DNA reads TGCGCCACCTGGGGAACCCTAAATAAGAAACTCTTT.

This clone turned up a few times. The chain combines TRGV2 with TRGJ1 or TRGJ2. Germline V CDR1 and CDR2: EGSNGY, YDSYNSKV. J gave up 0 bases and V 1 base, and 6 bases lay outside the gene matches. The CDR3 consists of 15 residues. This CDR3 reads CATWDGYANYYKKLF. In DNA, the CDR3 is TGTGCCACCTGGGACGGTTACGCGAATTATTATAAGAAACTCTTT.

In its sample, this clone was seen a few times. The chain employs TRGV8 and TRGJ1 or TRGJ2. This CDR3 has 10 residues. Germline V gene data show CDR1 as VENAVY and CDR2 as YDSYNSRV. V lost 3 bases to trimming and J lost 11 bases; unmatched junction nucleotides: 4. CDR3 residues: CATWDLEKLF. Written as DNA, the CDR3 is TGTGCCACCTGGGATTTAGAGAAACTCTTT.

This clone has just a few counts. This rearrangement joins TRGV5 to TRGJ1 or TRGJ2. The CDR3 runs 12 residues. The junction had 6 bases not matched to a gene; V was cut back by 3 bases and J by 7 bases. CDR1 and CDR2 (germline): VINAFY, YDVSNSKD. The CDR3, as DNA: TGTGCCACCTGGGACTCTTGGTATAAGAAACTCTTT. Translating it yields CATWDSWYKKLF.

This clone was counted between two and nine times. The J gene is TRGJ1 or TRGJ2, the V gene TRGV9. With V trimmed by 0 bases and J by 10 bases, 15 bases remained unmatched. Germline V gene lookup returns CDR1 GITISATS and CDR2 ISYDGTV (reference sequence). The CDR3 spans 15 residues. In DNA, the CDR3 is TGTGCCTTGTGGGAGGTGCATCTCCCTCTCCAGAAGAAACTCTTT. Encoded protein: CALWEVHLPLQKKLF.

V and J are TRGV9 and TRGJ1 or TRGJ2. The germline V gene encodes CDR1 GITISATS and CDR2 ISYDGTV (reference sequence). Trimming removed 1 base from V and 7 bases from J; junction bases left unmatched: 7. This CDR3 is built from 13 residues. The CDR3, as DNA: TGTGCCTTGTGGGAGGTTTCGGAGTATAAGAAACTCTTT. Its protein is CALWEVSEYKKLF.

This rearrangement joins TRGV9 to TRGJ1 or TRGJ2. The germline gives CDR1 GITISATS, CDR2 ISYDGTV (reference sequence). The J segment lost 8 bases and the V segment lost 0 bases, leaving 16 bases of the junction unmatched. The CDR3 is 16 residues long. DNA of the CDR3: TGTGCCTTGTGGGAGGTGCATCCCAGTAGGACGAATAAGAAACTCTTT. This gives the protein CALWEVHPSRTNKKLF.

This clone appeared a few times. The V call is TRGV9, the J call TRGJ1 or TRGJ2. This CDR3 comprises 9 residues. Germline CDR1 is GITISATS and CDR2 is ISYDGTV (reference sequence). J gave up 12 bases and V 4 bases, and 3 bases lay outside the gene matches. The CDR3 DNA follows: TGTGCCTTGTGGGAATCGAAACTCTTT. It codes for CALWESKLF.

This clone showed up just a few times. V is TRGV9 and J is TRGJ1 or TRGJ2. Germline CDR1 is GITISATS and CDR2 is ISYDGTV (reference sequence). This CDR3 region has 12 residues. V dropped 5 bases and J dropped 5; count of bases not matched to a gene: 6. CDR3 region: CALWGTNYKKLF. CDR3 DNA sequence: TGTGCCTTGTGGGGGACCAATTATAAGAAACTCTTT.

V is TRGV5 and J is TRGJ1 or TRGJ2. Germline loops: CDR1 VINAFY, CDR2 YDVSNSKD. Trimming took 3 bases from V and 9 from J; bases not matched to a gene: 11. CDR3 length: 13 amino acids. The chain's CDR3 is CATWDLNRLKKLF. In DNA form, the CDR3 reads TGTGCCACCTGGGACCTTAACCGCCTTAAGAAACTCTTT.

V gene TRGV4 combines with J gene TRGJP2. Trimming took 4 bases from V and 5 from J; bases not matched to a gene: 10. This CDR3 comprises 15 residues. Germline CDR1 is EGSTGY and CDR2 is YDSYTSSV. In DNA, the CDR3 is TGTGCCACCTGGGAATACCCTGGAAGTGATTGGATCAAGACGTTT. Its protein is CATWEYPGSDWIKTF.

The chain employs TRGV9 and TRGJ1 or TRGJ2. Germline CDR1 GITISATS, CDR2 ISYDGTV (reference sequence). Trimming took 3 bases from V and 10 from J; bases not matched to a gene: 12. The CDR3 is 13 residues long. The CDR3 DNA reads as TGTGCCTTGTGGGAGTCCTTGTCGTACAAGAAACTCTTT. Its protein is CALWESLSYKKLF.

The chain recombines TRGV9 with TRGJP. This CDR3 has 16 amino acids. The germline CDR1 and CDR2 sequences are GITISATS and ISYDGTV (reference sequence). V lost 3 bases, J lost 6 bases, and 5 bases stayed unmatched. The CDR3 DNA sequence: TGTGCCTTGTGGGAGACCCCAGAGTTGGGCAAAAAAATCAAGGTATTT. Residues: CALWETPELGKKIKVF.

This chain joins TRGV3 and TRGJ1 or TRGJ2. This CDR3 spans 14 amino acids. The junction had 10 bases not matched to a gene; V was cut back by 1 base and J by 7 bases. Germline loops: CDR1 VTNTFY, CDR2 YDVSTARD (reference sequence). CDR3 coding DNA: TGTGCCACCTGGGACAGCCTCCTTTGCTATAAGAAACTCTTT. Translated, it gives CATWDSLLCYKKLF.

The V gene is TRGV4, the J gene TRGJ1 or TRGJ2. Germline V CDR1 and CDR2: EGSTGY, YDSYTSSV. The CDR3 is made up of 14 amino acids. V lost 0 bases, J lost 6 bases, and 8 bases stayed unmatched. The CDR3 region has the DNA TGTGCCACCTGGGATGGGGGGACTAGTTATAAGAAACTCTTT. Translating it yields CATWDGGTSYKKLF.

Judged by abundance, this clone is medium-sized (0.01 to 0.1%). The same CDR3 also results from other DNA sequences found in this sample. V gene TRGV2 combines with J gene TRGJ1 or TRGJ2. Germline lookup yields CDR1 EGSNGY and CDR2 YDSYNSKV. The CDR3 sequence is 12 residues long. With V trimmed by 0 bases and J by 6 bases, 2 bases remained unmatched. Here the CDR3 reads CATWDGGYKKLF. The CDR3 DNA reads TGTGCCACCTGGGACGGGGGTTATAAGAAACTCTTT.

This chain joins TRGV3 and TRGJP1. Germline assignment: CDR1 VTNTFY and CDR2 YDVSTARD (reference sequence). The CDR3 spans 16 residues. V trimming: 0 bases; J trimming: 1 base; junction bases outside the gene matches: 5. CDR3 in amino acids: CATWDRRSTTGWFKIF. The CDR3 DNA is TGTGCCACCTGGGACAGGCGGAGTACCACTGGTTGGTTCAAGATATTT.